Shown below are 9 T cell receptor beta chains from a single sample sequenced in a study of graft-versus-host responses after intestinal transplantation. TCRdb keeps only in-frame clones here, not all; method: immunoSEQ multiplex PCR. The table lists some 84,000 clones, roughly 85% of them singletons. No antigen is known for these receptors. Sequences were derived from unstimulated CD4+ T cells sorted from spleen or lymph node cells, sampled before intestinal transplant. These TCRs come from a human donor who received an intestinal transplant.

V gene TRBV19 combines with J gene TRBJ2-1; the D gene is possibly TRBD1 (6 bases). Looked up from germline, CDR1 is LNHDA and CDR2 is SQIVND (reference sequence). The CDR3 has 17 residues. The ends were cut back, 3 bases at V and 6 bases at J, with 21 bases in the middle. CDR3 loop: CASSMGIGQGFSNEQFF. The CDR3 DNA is TGTGCCAGTAGTATGGGAATCGGGCAGGGGTTTTCCAATGAGCAGTTCTTC.

V gene TRBV9 combines with J gene TRBJ2-5; 8 bases are shared with TRBD1. The J segment lost 7 bases and the V segment lost 1 base, leaving 6 bases of the junction unmatched. Germline assignment: CDR1 SGDLS and CDR2 YYNGEE. This CDR3 comprises 14 residues. The CDR3: CASSVKGTGGTQYF. DNA for the CDR3: TGTGCCAGCAGCGTAAAGGGGACAGGTGGGACCCAGTACTTC.

The chain employs TRBV20-1 and TRBJ1-2; tentative D call: TRBD1 (6 bases). This CDR3 is built from 9 residues. Germline lookup yields CDR1 DFQATT and CDR2 SNEGSKA (reference sequence). The CDR3 DNA reads as TGCAGGTCAGGGGATGGCTACACCTTC. Its translation is CRSGDGYTF.

V and J are TRBV5-1 and TRBJ1-3, with 7 positions matching TRBD1. The germline gives CDR1 SGHRS, CDR2 YFSETQ. Trimming at V came to 2 bases and at J to 4 bases, leaving 3 bases not matched to a gene. The CDR3 extends over 14 amino acids. The CDR3 DNA is TGCGCCAGCAGCTTCCAGGGGGTCGGAAACACCATATATTTT. Translated: CASSFQGVGNTIYF.

As concerns this clone: Other DNA variants within this sample encode the same CDR3. V gene TRBV29-1 combines with J gene TRBJ1-2, with D tentatively TRBD1 (5 bases). V lost 6 bases to trimming and J lost 4 bases, with 12 bases between them. The CDR3 is 12 amino acids. From germline, CDR1 is SQVTM and CDR2 ANQGSEA. Here the CDR3 reads CSVGDGGYGYTF. CDR3 nucleotide sequence: TGCAGCGTGGGGGACGGGGGCTATGGCTACACCTTC.

V and J are TRBV4-2 and TRBJ2-7; 7 bases match TRBD2. The V and J ends lost 2 bases and 6 bases, in that order; junction bases with no gene match: 22. Germline CDR1 LGHNA, CDR2 YNFKEQ. The CDR3 runs to 19 residues. The CDR3 coding sequence is TGTGCCAGCAGCCAAATTGGGGCGGGGCCTAGGACTAGGTGGGGCGAGCAGTACTTC. It translates to CASSQIGAGPRTRWGEQYF.

The chain links TRBV11-2 to TRBJ1-2, with D uncertain. The CDR3 is 12 residues long. The germline V gene has CDR1 SGHAT and CDR2 FQNNGV. The V end lost 5 bases, the J end lost 4 bases, and 8 bases lay between the germline ends. CDR3: CASSPEGYGYTF. The CDR3 DNA is TGTGCCAGCAGCCCCGAGGGCTATGGCTACACCTTC.

The chain combines TRBV18 with TRBJ1-2; D might be TRBD1 (5 bases). The germline CDR1 and CDR2 sequences are KGHSH and LQKENI. This CDR3 region has 15 residues. Trimming left V 3 bases short and J 0 bases short, with 11 bases between. The CDR3 here is CASSPGRGTNYGYTF. DNA for the CDR3: TGTGCCAGCTCACCCGGTCGGGGGACTAACTATGGCTACACCTTC.

This chain connects TRBV2 to TRBJ1-2; TRBD1 might be the D (5 bases). The CDR3 contains 12 residues. CDR1 and CDR2 (germline): SNHLY, FYNNEI. V gave up 4 bases and J gave up 8 bases, with 11 bases separating them. CDR3 in DNA: TGTGCCAGCAGTGCCAAACAGGCCGGCTACACCTTC. It codes for CASSAKQAGYTF.